This TCR beta chain was sequenced during a study of shared clonotypes between healthy human individuals (dated by TCRdb to 2019 to 2021). Notes on the research overall: A few men and two women, aged 18 to 49 years, made up the cohort. Blood TCR repertoires of 5 or 6 healthy adults were deeply sequenced to estimate repertoire size and the extent of clonotype sharing between individuals. To increase sequencing depth and limit assay-specific biases, TCR repertoire library preparation and sequencing were carried out by different laboratories using diverse techniques. For each donor, three plates each were used for CD4 naive and CD4 memory, two plates were used for CD8 naive, and one plate was used for CD8 memory. Per donor, leukapheresis produced somewhere between about 0.8 and 9 billion PBMCs.

This clone showed up many times. The antigen it recognizes is unknown. Base qualities were left out, and no much larger clone turns up one base away. Broad study findings and their caveats: When several donors were compared, the shared fraction of clonotypes was about 5% for naive CD4, about 4% for naive CD8, roughly 2.5% for memory CD4, and around 0.37% for memory CD8. Estimated clonotype richness was generally larger for naive than for memory subsets. Pairwise subsampling indicated that sequencing depth was expected to affect the degree of clonotype sharing among donors. Rarefaction of sorted-subset datasets indicated incomplete sequencing despite the large sequencing depth. Sampling was restricted to blood, and TCR repertoires in tissue are likely to differ from TCR repertoires in blood. Higher generation probabilities were observed for clonotypes shared by all four sorted-subset donors than for non-shared clonotypes. The genetic and exposure-history diversity represented was limited by the small number of donors.

TCR CDR3 regions were amplified from genomic DNA by multiplex PCR using the deep immunoSEQ assay. Extracted genomic DNA from each cell subset was spread evenly across all wells of several immunoSEQ 96-well plates, with each plate serving as a replicate. For sorted subsets, each replicate PCR was loaded with approximately 190 ng genomic DNA, equivalent to 30,000 or so T cell genomes. The purified libraries were quantified using a Qubit 3.0 fluorometer, sized with a Bioanalyzer 2100, and then quantified again using the KAPA Library Quantification kit. Every immunoSEQ 96-well plate was sequenced on a dedicated single-read 150-cycle Illumina NextSeq 550 flow cell. In the authors' own workflow: Because the immunoSEQ output included only junctional sequences and no quality scores, the filtering could not be the same as the filtering used for full-length reads. To assign V/J genes and CDR3, sequences were annotated against IMGT germline references using PyIR, a Python wrapper for IgBLAST v1.9. Reads with weak V/J assignments (E-value above 1e-6), missing CDR3, stop codons, out-of-frame junctions, or ambiguous translated residues were removed. V3J clonotypes were defined as sequences sharing an identical inferred V gene, J gene, and CDR3 amino acid sequence. Percentage overlap between repertoires was computed as shared unique clonotypes divided by the size of the smaller repertoire. Repertoire richness was assessed with RTK rarefaction, the Chao1 estimator, and Recon v2.1 estimates of unobserved clonotypes. OLGA was used to compute generation probabilities for all TCRbeta clonotypes that the gDNA method yielded from a few donors. Sourced from immuneACCESS, this table was stored by TCRdb with only in-frame sequences that have V and J called. A share of the clones is absent; for the studies checked, an unresolved V gene accounts for under half, and the remainder has no known explanation. V, J and clone size derive from that table, while D and trimming were established from the DNA sequence. The sample contains millions of clones, around 95% of them found a single time. The top ten clonotypes cover 0.1% to 0.15% of the sample.

Trimming costs V 2 bases and J 2 bases, and their ends lie 12 bases apart. The CDR3, cysteine through phenylalanine, is 15 amino acids long. The DNA shown is the 45-base CDR3, in frame from base 1. CDR1 and CDR2, per the germline V gene (reference sequence), are GTSNPN and SVGIG. The donors were healthy, HIV-negative adults who had no recently reported acute infections or vaccinations. Every donor was a Caucasian adult residing in Nashville, Tennessee, USA. Magnetic negative selection was used to enrich CD4+ T cells, after which naive cells were positively selected on CD45RA and the negative fraction became the memory subset. Blood was obtained by leukapheresis, after which PBMCs were separated by Ficoll-Histopaque density gradient centrifugation and cryopreserved in liquid nitrogen vapor phase. Analytical flow cytometry was used to check the purity and quantity of each magnetically sorted T cell population. From each sorted fraction, genomic DNA was isolated and quantified by UV absorbance on a Nanodrop 2000c.

The chain is encoded by TRBV30 joined to TRBJ1-4; the D region possibly corresponds to TRBD1 (5 bases align). The sequence came from a man between 18 and 35 years old in good health. The source material was naive CD4+ T cells sorted from blood. Explained via the paper, the cell subset or site label denotes: CD45RA+ positively selected. The encoded CDR3 is CAWSLGAVTNEKLFF. The DNA sequence reads TGTGCCTGGAGTCTAGGGGCGGTGACTAATGAAAAACTGTTTTTT.